Shown below are 17 T cell receptor beta chains from a single sample sequenced in a study of beta chain features in type 1 diabetes. Reverse transcription of all isolated RNA meant that expressed TCRB transcripts were sequenced. Sequencing used immunoSEQ multiplex PCR; TCRdb keeps in-frame clones, though not all of them. The sample yields a few hundred thousand clones, more than 9.5% seen once. Sequenced input: naive CD4+ T cells from blood. Source of these receptors: a woman aged 25-40 years in good health.

The chain links TRBV18 to TRBJ2-7, with D unclear. Germline V CDR1 and CDR2: KGHSH, LQKENI. V gave up 6 bases and J gave up 4 bases, with 16 bases separating them. CDR3 length: 14 amino acids. In DNA form, the CDR3 reads TGTGCCAGCTCCCCGACTGGAATCCTTTACGAGCAGTACTTC. Its translation: CASSPTGILYEQYF.

The rearrangement uses TRBV9 and TRBJ2-1, with D perhaps matching TRBD2 (6 bases). The CDR3 runs to 17 residues. With 0 bases removed from V and 0 bases from J, the gap between germline ends came to 13 bases. CDR1 is SGDLS, CDR2 YYNGEE, per germline. This CDR3 reads CASSVVPSVSSYNEQFF. CDR3 sequence (DNA): TGTGCCAGCAGCGTAGTTCCTAGCGTGAGCTCCTACAATGAGCAGTTCTTC.

The V call is TRBV6-5, the J call TRBJ1-2; D call uncertain. Germline CDR1 MNHEY, CDR2 SVGAGI. The CDR3 has 11 residues. V was clipped by 2 bases and J by 10 bases, with 8 bases between them. CDR3 DNA: TGTGCCAGCAGTTACGATCGAGTCTACACCTTC. Protein product: CASSYDRVYTF.

V usage is TRBV5-4 and J usage is TRBJ1-2; TRBD1 matches 8 bases. Germline CDR1 reads SGHNT; CDR2 reads YYREEE (reference sequence). Germline trimming cut 4 bases from V and 6 bases from J; bases unmatched to any gene: 8. The CDR3 loop spans 14 amino acids. The CDR3 spells CASSPDRDSHGYTF. The CDR3 DNA sequence: TGTGCCAGCAGCCCGGACAGGGATAGCCATGGCTACACCTTC. The full variable domain, with the rest looked up from reference TRBV5-4 and TRBJ1-2, is ETGVTQSPTHLIKTRGQQVTLRCSSQSGHNTVSWYQQALGQGPQFIFQYYREEENGRGNFPPRFSGLQFPNYSSELNVNALELDDSALYLCASSPDRDSHGYTFGSGTRLTVV.

This clone has a handful of counts. This rearrangement joins TRBV11-1 to TRBJ2-7, with D perhaps TRBD1 (5 bases). The CDR3 has 14 amino acids. CDR1 and CDR2 from the germline V gene are SGHAT and FQDESV (reference sequence). Trimming removed 2 bases at V and 7 bases at J, with 15 bases between. The CDR3 is CASSLRVAGNEQYF. For the CDR3, the DNA is TGTGCCAGCAGCTTAAGGGTCGCAGGGAATGAGCAGTACTTC. The whole variable domain, filled in from reference TRBV11-1 and TRBJ2-7, reads EAEVAQSPRYKITEKSQAVAFWCDPISGHATLYWYRQILGQGPELLVQFQDESVVDDSQLPKDRFSAERLKGVDSTLKIQPAELGDSAMYLCASSLRVAGNEQYFGPGTRLTVT.

This clone was detected a few times. The rearrangement links TRBV10-3 to TRBJ2-5, with 10 bases lining up with TRBD1. V dropped 10 bases and J dropped 2; count of bases not matched to a gene: 19. The CDR3 spans 18 residues. Germline lookup yields CDR1 ENHRY and CDR2 SYGVKD. The CDR3 reads CATRDRGGSAAVQETQYF. For the CDR3, the DNA is TGTGCCACCCGGGACAGGGGAGGGTCAGCGGCCGTACAAGAGACCCAGTACTTC.

The chain links TRBV6-5 to TRBJ2-7; 8 bases map to TRBD1. V gave up 6 bases and J gave up 2 bases; unmatched junction bases: 6. Germline V gene lookup returns CDR1 MNHEY and CDR2 SVGAGI. CDR3 length: 14 residues. In DNA, the CDR3 is TGTGCCAGCAGGCGGGACAGGCCCCCCTACGAGCAGTACTTC. It encodes CASRRDRPPYEQYF.

The sample holds one count of this clone. V usage is TRBV28 and J usage is TRBJ1-1; 8 nucleotides align to TRBD1. The length of the CDR3 is 14 residues. The germline gives CDR1 MDHEN, CDR2 SYDVKM. The J segment lost 3 bases and the V segment lost 9 bases, leaving 9 bases of the junction unmatched. DNA for the CDR3: TGTGCCAGTCGGGGGGCACAGGGGGACACTGAAGCTTTCTTT. Its protein is CASRGAQGDTEAFF.

This clone showed up just a few times. The chain links TRBV5-1 to TRBJ2-7; D remains unclear. The CDR3 is 14 residues long. The ends were cut back, 4 bases at V and 1 base at J, with 12 bases in the middle. Germline V lookup: CDR1 SGHRS, CDR2 YFSETQ. The CDR3 is CASSPETESYEQYF. CDR3 sequence (DNA): TGCGCCAGCAGCCCAGAGACGGAGTCCTACGAGCAGTACTTC.

This clone was picked up a small number of times. This chain connects TRBV27 to TRBJ2-7, with TRBD2 matching 13 bases. CDR1 is MNHEY, CDR2 SMNVEV, per germline (reference sequence). CDR3 length equals 15 residues. The ends lost 5 bases at V and 6 bases at J; junction bases unmatched: 7. The CDR3 coding sequence is TGTGCCAGCAGTCCGAGGACTAGCGGGAGTGGCGAGCAGTACTTC. Its protein is CASSPRTSGSGEQYF.

The chain links TRBV27 to TRBJ2-7, with D possibly matching TRBD2 (5 bases). Per germline, CDR1 MNHEY and CDR2 SMNVEV (reference sequence). Deletions cut 5 bases from V and 0 bases from J, with 17 bases between. The CDR3 totals 16 residues. CDR3 amino acids: CASSVDWAGNSYEQYF. As DNA, the CDR3 is TGTGCCAGCAGTGTGGATTGGGCGGGTAACTCCTACGAGCAGTACTTC.

V usage is TRBV5-6 and J usage is TRBJ2-1; unclear D gene. CDR3 length: 13 amino acids. V lost 3 bases and J lost 10, with 14 bases in between. Per the germline V gene, CDR1 is SGHDT and CDR2 is YYEEEE. This CDR3 reads CASSSPYAGEQFF. The CDR3 DNA reads TGTGCCAGCAGCTCCCCCTACGCCGGGGAGCAGTTCTTC.

The chain carries TRBV19 and TRBJ2-7; TRBD1 is a possible D gene (5 bases). The V and J ends lost 0 bases and 0 bases respectively, with 6 bases between them. The CDR3 length is 14 residues. CDR1 LNHDA and CDR2 SQIVND come from the germline V gene (reference sequence). The CDR3 loop is CASSIEGPSYEQYF. In DNA, the CDR3 is TGTGCCAGTAGTATAGAGGGGCCCTCCTACGAGCAGTACTTC.

This clone has more than one count but fewer than ten. The chain recombines TRBV14 with TRBJ2-1; weak D call: TRBD1 (5 bases). V was clipped by 5 bases and J by 0 bases, with 14 bases between them. This CDR3 spans 16 amino acids. Germline V lookup: CDR1 SGHDN, CDR2 FVKESK. This CDR3 reads CASSSNRGSSYNEQFF. CDR3 coding DNA: TGTGCCAGCAGCTCAAATAGGGGAAGCTCCTACAATGAGCAGTTCTTC.

This chain's CDR3 is CASTGTSGASYNEQFF. The CDR3 region has the DNA TGCGCCAGCACCGGGACTAGCGGTGCCTCCTACAATGAGCAGTTCTTC. V gene TRBV5-1 combines with J gene TRBJ2-1; 11 nucleotides line up with TRBD2. Per germline, CDR1 SGHRS and CDR2 YFSETQ. The CDR3 runs 16 residues. J gave up 0 bases and V 6 bases, and 5 bases lay outside the gene matches.

The CDR3 loop is CASSPLGANPQETQYF. For the CDR3, the DNA is TGTGCCAGCTCACCACTGGGGGCGAATCCCCAAGAGACCCAGTACTTC. This sequence joins TRBV18 and TRBJ2-5; D is perhaps TRBD1 (6 bases). V was shortened by 1 base and J by 1 base, with 13 bases between the two germline ends. The germline V gene encodes CDR1 KGHSH and CDR2 LQKENI. The CDR3 runs to 16 residues.

This sequence joins TRBV28 and TRBJ2-1, with no clear D. Looked up from germline, CDR1 is MDHEN and CDR2 is SYDVKM. Trimming took off 3 bases at V and 8 bases at J, with 8 bases between the two ends. The CDR3 has 12 amino acids. The CDR3 is CASSFTRHEQFF. The CDR3 region has the DNA TGTGCCAGCAGTTTCACCAGGCATGAGCAGTTCTTC. The variable domain in full, with the rest retrieved from reference TRBV28 and TRBJ2-1, is DVKVTQSSRYLVKRTGEKVFLECVQDMDHENMFWYRQDPGLGLRLIYFSYDVKMKEKGDIPEGYSVSREKKERFSLILESASTNQTSMYLCASSFTRHEQFFGPGTRLTVL.